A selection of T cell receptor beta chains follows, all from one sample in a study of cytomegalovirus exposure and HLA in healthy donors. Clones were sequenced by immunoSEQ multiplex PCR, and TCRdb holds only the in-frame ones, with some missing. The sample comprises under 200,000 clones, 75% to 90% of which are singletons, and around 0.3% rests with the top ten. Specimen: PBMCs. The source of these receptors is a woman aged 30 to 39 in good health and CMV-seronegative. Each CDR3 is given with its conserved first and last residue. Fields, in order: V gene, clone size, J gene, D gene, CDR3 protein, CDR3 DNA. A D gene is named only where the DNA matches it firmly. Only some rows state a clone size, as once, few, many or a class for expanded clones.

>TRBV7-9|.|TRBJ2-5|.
CASSHYPKRETQYF
TGTGCCAGCAGCCACTATCCTAAAAGGGAGACCCAGTACTTC
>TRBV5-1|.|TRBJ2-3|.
CASGTGDTQYF
TGCGCCAGCGGGACTGGGGATACGCAGTATTTT
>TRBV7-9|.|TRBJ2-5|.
CASSLAPKSSGRRGETQYF
TGTGCCAGCAGCTTAGCGCCCAAATCTTCGGGGCGCCGGGGGGAGACCCAGTACTTC
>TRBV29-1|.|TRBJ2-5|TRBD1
CSVWDRSQETQYF
TGCAGCGTTTGGGACAGGAGTCAAGAGACCCAGTACTTC
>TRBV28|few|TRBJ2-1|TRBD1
CASTTWTGTYNEQFF
TGTGCCAGCACCACCTGGACAGGGACCTACAATGAGCAGTTCTTC
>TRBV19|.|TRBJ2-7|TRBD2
CASSIAPSGPYEQYF
TGTGCCAGTAGTATAGCTCCTAGCGGACCCTACGAGCAGTACTTC
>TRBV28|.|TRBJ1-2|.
CASRGGNYGYTF
TGTGCCAGCAGAGGAGGGAACTATGGCTACACCTTC
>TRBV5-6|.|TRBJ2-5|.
CASSVRGLEETQYF
TGTGCCAGCAGCGTCAGGGGTCTTGAAGAGACCCAGTACTTC
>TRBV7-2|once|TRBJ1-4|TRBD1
CASSRSRQGYEKLFF
TGTGCCAGCAGCCGATCCCGACAGGGTTATGAAAAACTGTTTTTT
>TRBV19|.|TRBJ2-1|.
CASSILVANEQFF
TGTGCCAGTAGTATCCTAGTGGCCAATGAGCAGTTCTTC
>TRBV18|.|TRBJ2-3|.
CASSPRWTQYF
TGTGCCAGCTCACCCAGGTGGACGCAGTATTTT